The clone carrying this T cell receptor beta chain was counted at least ten times. The target antigen is unknown. This CDR3 has 14 residues. Germline loops: CDR1 KGHSH, CDR2 LQKENI. Trimming removed 6 bases at V and 3 bases at J, with 13 bases between. In the source study's methods: Sample-level TCR yields exhibited a median of about 96,000, with a range of roughly 20,000 to 750,000. A single record per CDR3 protein comes from TCRdb applying MiXCR to the RACE reads. The V and J calls here are based on TCRdb, not the publication. The table records tens of thousands of distinct CDR3 sequences, more than 9% of them present only once. Time point defined: patch test 2, 6 weeks after DPC sensitization. Treatment reported: therapeutic diphenylcyclopropenone sensitization with weekly scalp DPC. The data are from a study of human T cells and chemical hapten exposure. Study-wide results and caveats: Controls formed significantly fewer large CDR3 similarity clusters than expanded TCRs did. There was alopecia in the donors, so their immune response may differ from that of healthy people.

The gene calls are TRBV18 and TRBJ2-3; D possibly matches TRBD1 or TRBD2 (5 bases each). The receptor was derived from a woman between 45 and 60 years old with alopecia areata. Some clones in this sample may be carry-over from other donors' samples. The source material was whole blood, sampled in connection with sensitization to the hapten diphenylcyclopropenone (DPC). CDR3 sequence reads: CASSSGRGTDTQYF. The DNA for the CDR3 is TGTGCCAGCTCGTCGGGACGGGGAACAGATACGCAGTATTTT.